This T cell receptor beta chain emerged from a study of cytomegalovirus exposure and HLA in healthy donors. In this sample, this clone turned up once. The PCR was carried out with 60 Vbeta primers and 13 Jbeta primers. Profiled with immunoSEQ multiplex PCR; TCRdb holds only in-frame clones, not every one. Of around 110,000 clones in the sample, 65% to 85% were seen once. This CDR3 is 12 amino acids long. The trim removed 0 bases at V and 14 bases at J, leaving 5 bases unmatched. Germline CDR1 SGHDT, CDR2 YYEEEE. The source material was PBMCs. This receptor was obtained from a man aged 18 to 30 in good health and CMV-seronegative. The chain couples TRBV5-6 to TRBJ2-1; 7 bases fit TRBD2. This chain's CDR3 is CASSLGAGVKFF. CDR3 DNA: TGTGCCAGCAGCTTGGGTGCGGGGGTTAAGTTCTTC.